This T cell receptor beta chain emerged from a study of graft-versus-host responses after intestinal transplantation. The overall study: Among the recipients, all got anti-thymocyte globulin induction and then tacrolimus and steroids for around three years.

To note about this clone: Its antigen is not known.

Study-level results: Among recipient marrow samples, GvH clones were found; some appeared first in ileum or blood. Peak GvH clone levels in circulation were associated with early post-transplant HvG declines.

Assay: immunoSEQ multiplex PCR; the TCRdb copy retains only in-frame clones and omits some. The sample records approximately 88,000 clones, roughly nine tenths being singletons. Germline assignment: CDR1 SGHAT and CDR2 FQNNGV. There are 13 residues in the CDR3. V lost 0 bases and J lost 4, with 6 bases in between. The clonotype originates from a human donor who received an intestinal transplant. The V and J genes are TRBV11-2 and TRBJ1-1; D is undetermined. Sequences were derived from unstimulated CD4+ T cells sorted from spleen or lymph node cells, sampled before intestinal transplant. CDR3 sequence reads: CASSLDRGTEAFF. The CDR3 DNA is TGTGCCAGCAGCTTAGATCGCGGCACTGAAGCTTTCTTT. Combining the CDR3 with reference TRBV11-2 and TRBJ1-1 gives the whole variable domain EAGVAQSPRYKIIEKRQSVAFWCNPISGHATLYWYQQILGQGPKLLIQFQNNGVVDDSQLPKDRFSAERLKGVDSTLKIQPAKLEDSAVYLCASSLDRGTEAFFGQGTRLTVV.